The table lists the clone carrying this TCR beta chain with many counts. Its target is not known. This CDR3 spans 15 amino acids. The germline CDR1 and CDR2 sequences are KGHSH and LQKENI. Trimming removed 6 bases from V and 0 bases from J; junction bases left unmatched: 6. No patient received treatment before thyroid surgery. TCRdb re-called the PCR reads with MiXCR. The repertoire holds 30,000 to 35,000 clones, with approximately 16% as singletons. These data belong to a study of metastatic and nonmetastatic thyroid tumors. Study details: The authors compared repertoires across blood and tumor or nodule tissue from malignant and benign thyroid patients.

Study results and caveats: TCR beta diversity was reportedly significantly higher in malignant thyroid tumors than benign nodules, in blood and tumor.

This clonotype originated in a female donor with papillary thyroid cancer or a benign thyroid nodule (not recorded which). Some clones in this sample may be carry-over from other donors' samples. The rearrangement joins TRBV18 to TRBJ2-3, with 7 bases lining up with TRBD1. The specimen sequenced was blood. CDR3 in amino acids: CASSRPQGSTDTQYF. The CDR3 DNA reads as TGTGCCAGCTCCCGACCACAGGGGAGCACAGATACGCAGTATTTT.